This T cell receptor (beta chain) was identified during a study of cytomegalovirus exposure and HLA in healthy donors. The length of the CDR3 is 14 residues. Trimming shortened V by 6 bases and J by 3 bases, and 15 bases separated the two germline ends. Germline lookup yields CDR1 MNHEY and CDR2 SVGAGI. Use of 60 Vbeta and 13 Jbeta primers characterized the PCR. The protocol was immunoSEQ multiplex PCR, while the TCRdb copy is restricted to in-frame clones and leaves out a portion. The repertoire holds approximately 130,000 clones, with roughly four fifths as singletons. Sample: PBMCs. The chain is built from TRBV6-5 and TRBJ2-7; D is perhaps TRBD1 (6 bases). This TCR came from a man aged 40-49 years in good health and CMV-seronegative. CDR3 sequence (DNA): TGTGCCAGCAGAAATACAGGGATCAGCTACGAGCAGTACTTC. Translating gives CASRNTGISYEQYF.